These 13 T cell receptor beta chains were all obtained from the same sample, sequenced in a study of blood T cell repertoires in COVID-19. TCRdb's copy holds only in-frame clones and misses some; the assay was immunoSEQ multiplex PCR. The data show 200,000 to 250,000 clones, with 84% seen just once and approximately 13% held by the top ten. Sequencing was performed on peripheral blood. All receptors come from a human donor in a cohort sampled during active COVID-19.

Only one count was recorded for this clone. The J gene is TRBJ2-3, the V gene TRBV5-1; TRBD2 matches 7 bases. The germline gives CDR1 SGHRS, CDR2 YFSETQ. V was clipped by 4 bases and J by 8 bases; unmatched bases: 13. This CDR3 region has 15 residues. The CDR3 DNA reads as TGCGCCAGCAGCAGGCTAGCGGAACTCCCTCGTACGCAGTATTTT. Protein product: CASSRLAELPRTQYF.

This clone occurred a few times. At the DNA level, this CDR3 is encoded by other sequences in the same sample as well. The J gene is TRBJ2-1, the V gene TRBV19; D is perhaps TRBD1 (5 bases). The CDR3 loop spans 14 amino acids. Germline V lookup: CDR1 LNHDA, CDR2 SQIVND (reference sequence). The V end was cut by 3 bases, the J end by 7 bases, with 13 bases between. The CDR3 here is CASSIGFQGNEQFF. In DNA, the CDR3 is TGTGCCAGTAGTATTGGGTTTCAGGGAAATGAGCAGTTCTTC.

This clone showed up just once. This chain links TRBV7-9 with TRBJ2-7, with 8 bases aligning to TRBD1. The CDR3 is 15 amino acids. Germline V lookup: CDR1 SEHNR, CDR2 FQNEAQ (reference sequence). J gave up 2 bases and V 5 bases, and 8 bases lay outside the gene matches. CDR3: CASSRGTGKTYEQYF. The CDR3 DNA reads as TGTGCCAGCAGCCGAGGGACAGGTAAAACCTACGAGCAGTACTTC.

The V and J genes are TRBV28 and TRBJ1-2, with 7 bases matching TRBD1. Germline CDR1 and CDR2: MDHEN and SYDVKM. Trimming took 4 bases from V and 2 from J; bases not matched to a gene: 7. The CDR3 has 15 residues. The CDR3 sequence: CASSSRQGTNYGYTF. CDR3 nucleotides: TGTGCCAGCAGTTCGCGACAGGGTACGAACTATGGCTACACCTTC.

CDR3 loop: CASSRGSGRIYEQYF. Written as DNA, the CDR3 is TGTGCCAGCAGCCGCGGGAGCGGGAGGATTTACGAGCAGTACTTC. This chain uses TRBV21-1 with TRBJ2-7; the table's TRBD2 call for D was not verified on the DNA. TRBV21-1 is recorded as a pseudogene. The CDR3 runs to 15 residues.

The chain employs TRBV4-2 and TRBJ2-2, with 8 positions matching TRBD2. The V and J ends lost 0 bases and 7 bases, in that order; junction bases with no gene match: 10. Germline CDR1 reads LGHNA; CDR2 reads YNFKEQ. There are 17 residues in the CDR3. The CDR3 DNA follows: TGTGCCAGCAGCCAAGATAGTTCGGGAGGGGAGGTCGGGGAGCTGTTTTTT. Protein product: CASSQDSSGGEVGELFF.

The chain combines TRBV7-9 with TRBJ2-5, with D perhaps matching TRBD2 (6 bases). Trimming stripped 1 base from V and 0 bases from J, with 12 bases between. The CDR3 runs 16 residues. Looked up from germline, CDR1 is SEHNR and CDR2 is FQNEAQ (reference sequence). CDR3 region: CASSLGAGSYQETQYF. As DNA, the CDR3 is TGTGCCAGCAGCTTAGGGGCGGGGTCGTACCAAGAGACCCAGTACTTC.

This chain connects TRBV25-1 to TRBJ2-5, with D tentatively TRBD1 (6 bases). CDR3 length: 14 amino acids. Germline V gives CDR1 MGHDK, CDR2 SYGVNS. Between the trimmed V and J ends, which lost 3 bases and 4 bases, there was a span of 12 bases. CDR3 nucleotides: TGTGCCAGCAGTGATACAGGGTTGGGAGAGACCCAGTACTTC. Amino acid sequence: CASSDTGLGETQYF.

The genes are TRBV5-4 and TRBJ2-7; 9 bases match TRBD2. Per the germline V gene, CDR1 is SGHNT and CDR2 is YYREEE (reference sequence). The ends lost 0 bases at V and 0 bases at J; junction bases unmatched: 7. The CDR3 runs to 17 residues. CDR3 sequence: CASSLGPATSGSYEQYF. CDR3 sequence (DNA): TGTGCCAGCAGCTTGGGGCCCGCGACTAGCGGCTCCTACGAGCAGTACTTC.

The CDR3 bases are TGTGCCAGCAGTTGGGTCAGGGGGGAGGCCGGGGAGCTGTTTTTT. Residues: CASSWVRGEAGELFF. The J gene is TRBJ2-2, the V gene TRBV11-2, with D tentatively TRBD1 (7 bases). The V end was cut by 6 bases, the J end by 6 bases, with 17 bases between. The CDR3 is 15 residues long. Germline V gene data show CDR1 as SGHAT and CDR2 as FQNNGV.

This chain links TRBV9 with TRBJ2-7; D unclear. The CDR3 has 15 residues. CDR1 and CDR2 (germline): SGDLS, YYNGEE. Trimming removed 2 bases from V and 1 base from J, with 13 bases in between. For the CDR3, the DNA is TGTGCCAGCAGCGTTGGCCAGCGCCGTTCCTACGAGCAGTACTTC. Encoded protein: CASSVGQRRSYEQYF. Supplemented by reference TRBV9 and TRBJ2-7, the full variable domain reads DSGVTQTPKHLITATGQRVTLRCSPRSGDLSVYWYQQSLDQGLQFLIQYYNGEERAKGNILERFSAQQFPDLHSELNLSSLELGDSALYFCASSVGQRRSYEQYFGPGTRLTVT.

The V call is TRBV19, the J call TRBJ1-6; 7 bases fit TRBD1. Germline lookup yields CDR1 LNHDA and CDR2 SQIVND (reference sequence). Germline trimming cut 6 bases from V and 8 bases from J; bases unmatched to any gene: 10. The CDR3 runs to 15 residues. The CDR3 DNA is TGTGCCAGTAGGCTCCAGGGGGAAGGGTATTCACCCCTCCACTTT. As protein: CASRLQGEGYSPLHF. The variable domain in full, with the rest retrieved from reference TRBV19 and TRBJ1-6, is DGGITQSPKYLFRKEGQNVTLSCEQNLNHDAMYWYRQDPGQGLRLIYYSQIVNDFQKGDIAEGYSVSREKKESFPLTVTSAQKNPTAFYLCASRLQGEGYSPLHFGNGTRLTVT.

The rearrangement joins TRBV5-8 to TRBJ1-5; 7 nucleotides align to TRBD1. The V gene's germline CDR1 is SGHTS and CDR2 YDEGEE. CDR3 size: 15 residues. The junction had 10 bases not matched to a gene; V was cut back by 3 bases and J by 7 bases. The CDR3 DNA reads TGTGCCAGCAGCTCCTACAGGGGACTAGGCCAGCCCCAGCATTTT. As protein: CASSSYRGLGQPQHF.